The 3 T cell receptor beta chains below all came from one sample that was sequenced in a study of identical twins. A single record per CDR3 protein comes from TCRdb applying MiXCR to the 5' RACE reads. This table has 700,000 to 950,000 distinct CDR3 sequences, about 12% appearing once. These same records also appear under a second study, on yellow fever vaccine responses in identical twins.

The source material was PBMCs. The receptor set was obtained from a woman aged 18-29 years in good health.

This clonotype was detected a few times. The gene calls are TRBV7-9 and TRBJ2-1, with 11 bases aligning to TRBD2. Germline trimming cut 0 bases from V and 3 bases from J; bases unmatched to any gene: 4. The CDR3 has 17 amino acids. From germline, CDR1 is SEHNR and CDR2 FQNEAQ (reference sequence). CDR3 amino acids: CASSLAPGTSGYNEQFF. The CDR3 region has the DNA TGTGCCAGCAGCTTAGCTCCGGGGACTAGCGGCTACAATGAGCAGTTCTTC.

V is TRBV5-1 and J is TRBJ2-1; 8 positions agree with TRBD2. With 3 bases clipped from V and 7 bases from J, the junction kept 15 bases outside the gene matches. Germline CDR1 and CDR2: SGHRS and YFSETQ. The CDR3 extends over 17 amino acids. CDR3 protein: CASSSRGAGGAWNEQFF. CDR3 nucleotide sequence: TGCGCCAGCAGCTCACGGGGAGCCGGGGGGGCCTGGAATGAGCAGTTCTTC.

This clonotype showed up just a few times. The gene calls are TRBV6-1 and TRBJ1-1; D is undetermined. CDR1 MNHNS and CDR2 SASEGT come from the germline V gene. Trimming pared 6 bases from V and 3 bases from J, leaving 11 bases between. CDR3 size: 13 residues. CDR3 residues: CASSTTRYTEAFF. The CDR3 bases are TGTGCCAGCAGCACGACACGTTACACTGAAGCTTTCTTT.